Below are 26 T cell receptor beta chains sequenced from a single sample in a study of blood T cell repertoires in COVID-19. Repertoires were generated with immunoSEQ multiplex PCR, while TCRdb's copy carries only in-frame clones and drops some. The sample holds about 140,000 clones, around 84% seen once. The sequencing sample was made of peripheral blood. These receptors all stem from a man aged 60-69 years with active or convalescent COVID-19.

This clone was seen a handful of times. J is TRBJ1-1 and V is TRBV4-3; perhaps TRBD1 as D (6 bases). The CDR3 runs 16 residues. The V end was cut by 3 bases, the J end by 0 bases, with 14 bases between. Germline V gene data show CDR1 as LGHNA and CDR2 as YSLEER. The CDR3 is CASSHGDGQMNTEAFF. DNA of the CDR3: TGCGCCAGCAGCCATGGGGACGGACAGATGAACACTGAAGCTTTCTTT.

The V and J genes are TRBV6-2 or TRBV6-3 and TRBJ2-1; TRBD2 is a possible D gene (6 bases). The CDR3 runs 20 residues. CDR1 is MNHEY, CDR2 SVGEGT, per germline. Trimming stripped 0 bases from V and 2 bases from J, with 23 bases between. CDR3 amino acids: CASSYSMEASEVIPYNEQFF. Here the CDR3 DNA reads TGTGCCAGCAGTTACTCCATGGAGGCTAGCGAGGTGATCCCCTACAATGAGCAGTTCTTC.

The CDR3 loop reads CASSLGLLRELFF. The CDR3 DNA reads as TGTGCCAGCAGCTTGGGTCTACTCCGGGAGCTGTTTTTT. The chain couples TRBV5-8 to TRBJ2-2; D is ambiguous. The germline CDR1 and CDR2 sequences are SGHTS and YDEGEE. The CDR3 has 13 amino acids. V was shortened by 0 bases and J by 9 bases, with 9 bases between the two germline ends.

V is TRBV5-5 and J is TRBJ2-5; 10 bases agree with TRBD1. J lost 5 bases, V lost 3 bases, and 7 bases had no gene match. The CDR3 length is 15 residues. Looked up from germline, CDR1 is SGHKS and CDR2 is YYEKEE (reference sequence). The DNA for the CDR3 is TGTGCCAGCAGCTCTCGGGACAGGGGAATCGAGACCCAGTACTTC. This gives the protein CASSSRDRGIETQYF.

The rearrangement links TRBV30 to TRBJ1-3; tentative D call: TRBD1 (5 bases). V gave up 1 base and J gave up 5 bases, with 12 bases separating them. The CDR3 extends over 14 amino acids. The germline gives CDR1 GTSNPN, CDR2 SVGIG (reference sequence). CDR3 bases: TGTGCCTGGAGTGATCCAGGGCAGCGAAACACCATATATTTT. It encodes CAWSDPGQRNTIYF.

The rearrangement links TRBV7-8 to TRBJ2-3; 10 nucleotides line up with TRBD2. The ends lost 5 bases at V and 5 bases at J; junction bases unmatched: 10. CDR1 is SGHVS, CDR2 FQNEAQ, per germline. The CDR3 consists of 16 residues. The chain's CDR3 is CASSGGTSGGEDTQYF. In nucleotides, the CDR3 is TGTGCCAGCAGCGGTGGGACCAGCGGGGGGGAAGATACGCAGTATTTT. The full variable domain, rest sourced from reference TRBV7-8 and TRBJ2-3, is GAGVSQSPRYKVAKRGQDVALRCDPISGHVSLFWYQQALGQGPEFLTYFQNEAQLDKSGLPSDRFFAERPEGSVSTLKIQRTQQEDSAVYLCASSGGTSGGEDTQYFGPGTRLTVL.

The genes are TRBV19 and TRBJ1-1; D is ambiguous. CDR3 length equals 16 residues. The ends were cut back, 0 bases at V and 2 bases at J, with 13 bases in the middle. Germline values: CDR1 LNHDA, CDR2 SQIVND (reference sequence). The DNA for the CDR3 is TGTGCCAGTAGTATAGATCAGTATGGTTTCAACACTGAAGCTTTCTTT. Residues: CASSIDQYGFNTEAFF.

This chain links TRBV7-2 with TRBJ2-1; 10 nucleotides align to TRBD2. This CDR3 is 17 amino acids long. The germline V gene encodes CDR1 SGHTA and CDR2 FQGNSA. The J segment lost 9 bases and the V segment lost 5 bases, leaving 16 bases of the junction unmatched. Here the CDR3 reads CASSDRTSGLRGGEQFF. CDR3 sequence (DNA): TGTGCCAGCAGCGACCGGACTAGCGGCCTCCGGGGGGGTGAGCAGTTCTTC. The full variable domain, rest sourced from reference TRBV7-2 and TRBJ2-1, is GAGVSQSPSNKVTEKGKDVELRCDPISGHTALYWYRQSLGQGLEFLIYFQGNSAPDKSGLPSDRFSAERTGGSVSTLTIQRTQQEDSAVYLCASSDRTSGLRGGEQFFGPGTRLTVL.

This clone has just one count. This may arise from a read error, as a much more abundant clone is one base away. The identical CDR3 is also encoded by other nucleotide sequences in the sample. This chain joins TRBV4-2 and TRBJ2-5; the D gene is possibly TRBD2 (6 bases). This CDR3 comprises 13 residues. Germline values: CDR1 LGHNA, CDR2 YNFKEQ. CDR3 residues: CASSPGVQETQYF. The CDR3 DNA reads TGTGCCAGTAGCCCGGGAGTCCAAGAGACCCAGTACTTC.

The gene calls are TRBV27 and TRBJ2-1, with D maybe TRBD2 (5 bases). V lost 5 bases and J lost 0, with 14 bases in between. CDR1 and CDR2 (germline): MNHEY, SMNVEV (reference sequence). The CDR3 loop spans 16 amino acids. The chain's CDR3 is CASSRAGPSSYNEQFF. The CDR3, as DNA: TGTGCCAGCAGTAGGGCGGGTCCGAGCTCCTACAATGAGCAGTTCTTC.

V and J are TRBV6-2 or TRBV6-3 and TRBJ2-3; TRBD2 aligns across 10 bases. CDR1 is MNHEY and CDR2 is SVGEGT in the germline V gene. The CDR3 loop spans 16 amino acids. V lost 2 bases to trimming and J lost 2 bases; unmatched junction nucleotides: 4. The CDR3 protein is CASSYPSGRFTDTQYF. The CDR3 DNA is TGTGCCAGCAGTTACCCTAGCGGGAGATTCACAGATACGCAGTATTTT.

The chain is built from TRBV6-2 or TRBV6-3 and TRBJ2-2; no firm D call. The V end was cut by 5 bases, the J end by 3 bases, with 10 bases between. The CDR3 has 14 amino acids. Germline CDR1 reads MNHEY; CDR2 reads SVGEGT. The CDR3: CASSRSGHTGELFF. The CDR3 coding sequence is TGTGCCAGCAGTCGGTCAGGCCACACCGGGGAGCTGTTTTTT.

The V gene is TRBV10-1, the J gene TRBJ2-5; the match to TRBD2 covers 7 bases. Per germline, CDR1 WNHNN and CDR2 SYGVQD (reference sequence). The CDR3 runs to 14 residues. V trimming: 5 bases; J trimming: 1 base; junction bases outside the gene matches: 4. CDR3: CASSPGTTQETQYF. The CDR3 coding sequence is TGCGCCAGCAGTCCCGGGACTACCCAAGAGACCCAGTACTTC.

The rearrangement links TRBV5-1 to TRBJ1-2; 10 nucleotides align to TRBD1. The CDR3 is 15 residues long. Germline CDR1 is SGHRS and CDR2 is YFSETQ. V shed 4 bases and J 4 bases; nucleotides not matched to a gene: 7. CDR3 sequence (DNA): TGCGCCAGCAGCAACGACAGGGGGCTTGGCTATGGCTACACCTTC. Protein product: CASSNDRGLGYGYTF.

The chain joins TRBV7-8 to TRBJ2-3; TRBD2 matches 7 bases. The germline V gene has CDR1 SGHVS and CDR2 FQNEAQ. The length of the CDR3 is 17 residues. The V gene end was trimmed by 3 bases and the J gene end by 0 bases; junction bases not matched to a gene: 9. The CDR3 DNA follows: TGTGCCAGCAGCTTGGGGCGCCTAGCGGTTAGCACAGATACGCAGTATTTT. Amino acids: CASSLGRLAVSTDTQYF.

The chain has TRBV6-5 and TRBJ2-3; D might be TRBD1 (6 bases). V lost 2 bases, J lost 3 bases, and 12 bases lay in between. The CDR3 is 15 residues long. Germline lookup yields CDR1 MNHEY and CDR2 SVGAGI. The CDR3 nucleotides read TGTGCCAGCAGTTACGTGGCAGGGGCGACAGATACGCAGTATTTT. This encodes CASSYVAGATDTQYF.

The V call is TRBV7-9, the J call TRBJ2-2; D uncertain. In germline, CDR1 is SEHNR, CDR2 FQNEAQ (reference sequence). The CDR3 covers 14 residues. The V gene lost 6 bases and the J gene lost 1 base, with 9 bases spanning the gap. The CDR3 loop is CASSPSWNTGELFF. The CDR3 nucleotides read TGTGCCAGCAGTCCCTCGTGGAACACCGGGGAGCTGTTTTTT.

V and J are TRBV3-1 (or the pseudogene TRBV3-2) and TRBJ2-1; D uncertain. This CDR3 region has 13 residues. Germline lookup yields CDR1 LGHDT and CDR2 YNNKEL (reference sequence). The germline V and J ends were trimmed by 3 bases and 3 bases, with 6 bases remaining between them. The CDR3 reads CASSQLVYNEQFF. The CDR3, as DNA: TGTGCCAGCAGCCAGCTAGTCTACAATGAGCAGTTCTTC.

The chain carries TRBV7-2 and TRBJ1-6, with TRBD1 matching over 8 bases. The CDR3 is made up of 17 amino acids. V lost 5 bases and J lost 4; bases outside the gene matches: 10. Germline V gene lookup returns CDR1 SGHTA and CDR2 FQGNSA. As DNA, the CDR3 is TGTGCCAGCAGCCCCAGACAGGGGATAGGGTATAATTCACCCCTCCACTTT. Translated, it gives CASSPRQGIGYNSPLHF.

CDR3 amino acids: CASSRQKNEQFF. In nucleotides, the CDR3 is TGCGCCAGCAGCCGACAGAAGAATGAGCAGTTCTTC. This chain joins TRBV5-1 and TRBJ2-1, with D possibly matching TRBD1 (5 bases). The CDR3 has 12 residues. Germline loops: CDR1 SGHRS, CDR2 YFSETQ. V was clipped by 4 bases and J by 7 bases, with 9 bases between them.

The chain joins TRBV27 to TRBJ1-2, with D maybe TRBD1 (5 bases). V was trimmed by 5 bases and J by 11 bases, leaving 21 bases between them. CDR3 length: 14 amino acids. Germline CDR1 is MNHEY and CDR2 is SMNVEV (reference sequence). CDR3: CASSPQGGRDLYTF. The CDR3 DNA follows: TGTGCCAGCAGTCCCCAGGGTGGCAGAGACTTATACACCTTC.

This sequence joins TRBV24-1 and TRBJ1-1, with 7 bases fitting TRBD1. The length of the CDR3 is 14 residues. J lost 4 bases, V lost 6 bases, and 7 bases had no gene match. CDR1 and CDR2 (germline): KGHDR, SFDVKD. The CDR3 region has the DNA TGTGCCACCAGTCAGGGGGTCGGGTCCACTGAAGCTTTCTTT. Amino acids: CATSQGVGSTEAFF.

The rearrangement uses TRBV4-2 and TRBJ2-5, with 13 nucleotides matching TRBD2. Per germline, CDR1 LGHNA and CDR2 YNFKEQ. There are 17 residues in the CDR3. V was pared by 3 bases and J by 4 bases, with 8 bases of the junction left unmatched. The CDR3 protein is CASSHVLTSGGPETQYF. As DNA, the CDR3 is TGTGCCAGCAGCCACGTCCTGACTAGCGGGGGGCCAGAGACCCAGTACTTC.

The CDR3 nucleotides are TGCGCCAGCAGCCCCGTGGAGTTGACAGCTGGAAACACCATATATTTT. It encodes CASSPVELTAGNTIYF. This chain joins TRBV4-3 and TRBJ1-3; possibly TRBD1 for D (5 bases). V was pared by 4 bases and J by 2 bases, with 15 bases between. Germline CDR1 and CDR2: LGHNA and YSLEER. The CDR3 runs 16 residues.

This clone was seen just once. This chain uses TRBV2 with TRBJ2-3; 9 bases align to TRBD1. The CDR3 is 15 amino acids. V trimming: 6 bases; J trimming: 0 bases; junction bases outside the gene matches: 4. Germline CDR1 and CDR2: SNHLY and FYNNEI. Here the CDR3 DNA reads TGTGCCAGCAGAGGGACAGGGACTAGCACAGATACGCAGTATTTT. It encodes CASRGTGTSTDTQYF.

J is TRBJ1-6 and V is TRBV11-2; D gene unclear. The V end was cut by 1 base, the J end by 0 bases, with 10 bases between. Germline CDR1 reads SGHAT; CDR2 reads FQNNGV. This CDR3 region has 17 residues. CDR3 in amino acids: CASSLARFSSYNSPLHF. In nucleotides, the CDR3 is TGTGCCAGCAGCTTAGCCCGCTTCAGCTCCTATAATTCACCCCTCCACTTT.